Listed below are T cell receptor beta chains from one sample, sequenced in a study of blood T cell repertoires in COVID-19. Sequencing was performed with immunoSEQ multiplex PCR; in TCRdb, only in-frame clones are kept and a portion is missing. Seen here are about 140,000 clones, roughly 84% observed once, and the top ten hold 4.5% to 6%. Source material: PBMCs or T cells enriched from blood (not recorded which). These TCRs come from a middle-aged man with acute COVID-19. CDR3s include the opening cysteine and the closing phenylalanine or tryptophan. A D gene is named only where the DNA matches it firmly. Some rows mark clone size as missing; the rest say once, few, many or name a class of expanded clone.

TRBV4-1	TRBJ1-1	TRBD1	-	CASSRTQGAPPAFF	TGCGCCAGCAGCCGAACTCAGGGGGCTCCCCCGGCTTTCTTT
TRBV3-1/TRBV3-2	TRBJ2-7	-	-	CASSHAGFYEQYF	TGTGCCAGCAGCCATGCAGGGTTCTACGAGCAGTACTTC
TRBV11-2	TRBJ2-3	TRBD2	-	CASSLVPRGGADTQYF	TGTGCCAGCAGCTTAGTTCCGCGGGGGGGCGCAGATACGCAGTATTTT
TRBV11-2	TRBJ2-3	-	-	CASSWSSGRGVTDTQYF	TGTGCCAGCAGCTGGAGCTCTGGGCGGGGCGTCACAGATACGCAGTATTTT
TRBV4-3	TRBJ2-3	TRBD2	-	CASSQGGLAGEADTQYF	TGCGCCAGCAGCCAAGGAGGACTAGCGGGAGAGGCAGATACGCAGTATTTT
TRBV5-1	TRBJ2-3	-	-	CASHLGDTQYF	TGCGCCAGCCACCTCGGGGATACGCAGTATTTT
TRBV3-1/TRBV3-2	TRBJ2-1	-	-	CASSQDPGWEQFF	TGTGCCAGCAGCCAAGATCCGGGTTGGGAGCAGTTCTTC
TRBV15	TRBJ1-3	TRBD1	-	CATSRGQGLTGNTIYF	TGTGCCACCAGCAGAGGACAGGGTCTAACTGGAAACACCATATATTTT
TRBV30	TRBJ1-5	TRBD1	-	CAWSRDRDFLFGNQPQHF	TGTGCCTGGAGTAGGGACAGGGATTTTCTCTTCGGCAATCAGCCCCAGCATTTT
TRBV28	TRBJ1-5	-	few	CASRFEQGSNQPQHF	TGTGCCAGCAGATTTGAACAGGGTAGCAATCAGCCCCAGCATTTT
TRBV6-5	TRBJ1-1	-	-	CASSQGPSVNTEAFF	TGTGCCAGCAGTCAGGGTCCAAGTGTGAACACTGAAGCTTTCTTT
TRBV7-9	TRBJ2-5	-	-	CASSASQIPETQYF	TGTGCCAGCAGCGCTTCACAGATCCCCGAGACCCAGTACTTC
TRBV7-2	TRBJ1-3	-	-	CASNPEVGENTIYF	TGTGCCAGCAACCCGGAAGTAGGAGAAAACACCATATATTTT
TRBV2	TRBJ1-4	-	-	CASSDQTGQRNEKLFF	TGTGCCAGCAGTGACCAAACGGGACAAAGGAATGAAAAACTGTTTTTT
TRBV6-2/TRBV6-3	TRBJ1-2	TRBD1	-	CASSLFRTGQYGYTF	TGTGCCAGCAGCCTATTCCGGACAGGGCAATACGGCTACACCTTC
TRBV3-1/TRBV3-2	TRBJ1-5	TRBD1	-	CASSRDRGGNQPQHF	TGTGCCAGCAGCCGCGACAGGGGTGGGAATCAGCCCCAGCATTTT
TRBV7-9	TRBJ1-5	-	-	CASSLDRVPNQPQHF	TGTGCCAGCAGCTTAGACAGGGTCCCAAATCAGCCCCAGCATTTT
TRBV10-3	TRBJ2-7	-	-	CAISVTTSGYEQYF	TGTGCCATCAGTGTGACTACGAGCGGGTACGAGCAGTACTTC
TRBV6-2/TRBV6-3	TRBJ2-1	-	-	CASSPIIDSNYYNEQFF	TGTGCCAGCAGCCCTATCATCGACAGCAATTATTACAATGAGCAGTTCTTC
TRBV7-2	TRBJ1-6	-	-	CASSLRLGQTSPLHF	TGTGCCAGCAGCTTAAGGTTAGGACAGACCTCACCCCTCCACTTT
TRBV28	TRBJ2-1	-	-	CASSFRRNEQFF	TGTGCCAGCAGTTTCAGGAGGAATGAGCAGTTCTTC
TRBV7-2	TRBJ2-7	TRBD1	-	CASAWDRTSYEQYF	TGTGCCAGCGCATGGGACAGGACAAGCTACGAGCAGTACTTC
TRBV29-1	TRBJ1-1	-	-	CSGWEGPNTEAFF	TGCAGCGGATGGGAGGGACCGAACACTGAAGCTTTCTTT
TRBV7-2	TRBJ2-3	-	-	CASSWTFGSSTDTQYF	TGTGCCAGCAGCTGGACTTTTGGGAGCAGCACAGATACGCAGTATTTT